One sample yielded the 27 T cell receptor beta chains listed below, sequenced in a study of blood T cell repertoires in COVID-19. TCRdb's copy holds only in-frame clones and misses some; the assay was immunoSEQ multiplex PCR. The data hold about 310,000 clones, with under 90% observed a single time. The sample comprised PBMCs or T cells enriched from blood (not recorded which). All receptors come from a young woman who had recovered from COVID-19.

The chain couples TRBV28 to TRBJ2-3; 14 nucleotides line up with TRBD2. V was pared by 6 bases and J by 6 bases, with 8 bases of the junction left unmatched. The CDR3 contains 16 residues. Germline V gives CDR1 MDHEN, CDR2 SYDVKM. CDR3 loop: CASSSGTSGRGDTQYF. The CDR3 DNA is TGTGCCAGCAGCTCCGGGACTAGCGGGAGAGGGGATACGCAGTATTTT. The full variable domain, in which reference TRBV28 and TRBJ2-3 provide the parts outside the CDR3, is DVKVTQSSRYLVKRTGEKVFLECVQDMDHENMFWYRQDPGLGLRLIYFSYDVKMKEKGDIPEGYSVSREKKERFSLILESASTNQTSMYLCASSSGTSGRGDTQYFGPGTRLTVL.

The V call is TRBV12-3 or TRBV12-4, the J call TRBJ1-2, with D possibly matching TRBD1 (5 bases). The CDR3 is 12 residues long. Trimming pared 6 bases from V and 7 bases from J, leaving 12 bases between. For the CDR3, the DNA is TGTGCCAGCAGGGGGGGATTCTCTGGCTACACCTTC. Residues: CASRGGFSGYTF.

The chain recombines TRBV29-1 with TRBJ1-5, with D unclear. V was pared by 4 bases and J by 3 bases, with 7 bases between. The CDR3 spans 12 residues. Germline assignment: CDR1 SQVTM and CDR2 ANQGSEA. CDR3 residues: CSVAGLNQPQHF. The CDR3 region has the DNA TGCAGCGTTGCAGGCCTCAATCAGCCCCAGCATTTT. Looking up the rest from reference TRBV29-1 and TRBJ1-5 gives the full variable domain: SAVISQKPSRDICQRGTSLTIQCQVDSQVTMMFWYRQQPGQSLTLIATANQGSEATYESGFVIDKFPISRPNLTFSTLTVSNMSPEDSSIYLCSVAGLNQPQHFGDGTRLSIL.

This clone has more than one count but fewer than ten. The chain recombines TRBV6-4 with TRBJ2-1; 7 bases are shared with TRBD2. The V and J ends lost 3 bases and 7 bases, in that order; junction bases with no gene match: 9. The CDR3 is 15 amino acids. Germline CDR1 and CDR2: MRHNA and SNTAGT. The CDR3 sequence is CASSEAAGKANEQFF. The CDR3 DNA reads TGTGCCAGCAGTGAAGCAGCGGGAAAAGCAAATGAGCAGTTCTTC.

This rearrangement joins TRBV5-1 to TRBJ2-1; D unresolved. CDR1 and CDR2 (germline): SGHRS, YFSETQ. The V and J ends lost 6 bases and 2 bases respectively, with 12 bases between them. The CDR3 is made up of 14 amino acids. CDR3 in DNA: TGCGCCAGCAAATCGGCCGGAGCCTACAATGAGCAGTTCTTC. It translates to CASKSAGAYNEQFF.

The chain employs TRBV15 and TRBJ1-1; D not certain. The germline V gene encodes CDR1 LNHNV and CDR2 YYDKDF (reference sequence). V lost 1 base, J lost 4 bases, and 10 bases lay in between. The CDR3 length is 14 residues. The CDR3 spells CATSRGRYGTEAFF. CDR3 DNA: TGTGCCACCAGCAGAGGGAGGTATGGCACTGAAGCTTTCTTT.

V gene TRBV6-5 combines with J gene TRBJ1-3; a possible D gene is TRBD1 (5 bases). The CDR3 has 14 amino acids. Trimming took 6 bases from V and 0 from J, leaving 9 bases between them. Germline CDR1 MNHEY, CDR2 SVGAGI. The CDR3: CASSPGISGNTIYF. DNA of the CDR3: TGTGCCAGCAGCCCAGGGATCTCTGGAAACACCATATATTTT.

This sequence joins TRBV7-2 and TRBJ1-6; perhaps TRBD1 as D (5 bases). Germline V gives CDR1 SGHTA, CDR2 FQGNSA. V lost 6 bases and J 1 base, leaving 10 bases between the germline ends. The CDR3 extends over 15 amino acids. The CDR3 region is CASRQEVSYNSPLHF. The CDR3 nucleotides read TGTGCCAGCAGACAGGAAGTATCCTATAATTCACCCCTCCACTTT.

This clone was detected once. The rearrangement links TRBV5-1 to TRBJ2-5, with a tentative D call TRBD1 (5 bases). Per the germline V gene, CDR1 is SGHRS and CDR2 is YFSETQ. The CDR3 is 14 residues long. Trimming took 3 bases from V and 1 from J, leaving 10 bases between them. CDR3 DNA: TGCGCCAGCAGCTCCGACAGCGTCCAAGAGACCCAGTACTTC. Its protein product is CASSSDSVQETQYF.

This clone was seen a few times. The same CDR3 can be traced to other DNA sequences in this sample. The V gene is TRBV9, the J gene TRBJ1-2; 8 bases fit TRBD1. From germline, CDR1 is SGDLS and CDR2 YYNGEE. J gave up 0 bases and V 3 bases, and 4 bases lay outside the gene matches. The CDR3 runs to 15 residues. CDR3 amino acids: CASSAQTGANYGYTF. CDR3 in DNA: TGTGCCAGCAGCGCCCAGACAGGGGCTAACTATGGCTACACCTTC.

V is TRBV3-1 (or the pseudogene TRBV3-2) and J is TRBJ1-3; 7 bases fit TRBD1. Looked up from germline, CDR1 is LGHDT and CDR2 is YNNKEL (reference sequence). J was trimmed by 0 bases and V by 4 bases; bases with no gene match: 9. This CDR3 is 17 amino acids long. CDR3 sequence: CASSPTTGPFSGNTIYF. The CDR3 bases are TGTGCCAGCAGCCCGACGACAGGGCCCTTCTCTGGAAACACCATATATTTT.

This clone was seen once. The V call is TRBV5-4, the J call TRBJ2-7; 9 bases align to TRBD1. Germline assignment: CDR1 SGHNT and CDR2 YYREEE (reference sequence). After removal of 6 bases from V and 1 base from J, the junction contained 5 bases not matched to a gene. The CDR3 extends over 14 amino acids. The CDR3 here is CASKTGTGSYEQYF. The DNA of the CDR3 is TGTGCCAGCAAAACCGGGACAGGGTCCTACGAGCAGTACTTC.

This clone was seen a single time. The CDR3 here is CASSPQGAKYEQYF. CDR3 coding DNA: TGTGCCAGCTCACCTCAGGGGGCGAAATACGAGCAGTACTTC. The gene calls are TRBV18 and TRBJ2-7; TRBD1 matches 8 bases. V was clipped by 3 bases and J by 4 bases; unmatched bases: 5. The CDR3 has 14 amino acids. Germline CDR1 KGHSH, CDR2 LQKENI.

The rearrangement links TRBV5-6 to TRBJ1-5; no clear D. V was trimmed by 4 bases and J by 6 bases, leaving 17 bases between them. Germline V gene sequence: CDR1 SGHDT, CDR2 YYEEEE. CDR3 length equals 15 residues. The CDR3, as DNA: TGTGCCAGCAGCAGGCGGCGGGTCTCCGGTCAGCCCCAGCATTTT. Its translation: CASSRRRVSGQPQHF.

V is TRBV29-1 and J is TRBJ2-2; TRBD1 agrees at 10 bases. The junction had 9 bases not matched to a gene; V was cut back by 6 bases and J by 2 bases. The CDR3 length is 16 residues. The germline V gene encodes CDR1 SQVTM and CDR2 ANQGSEA. The CDR3 region has the DNA TGCAGCGTCCGGACAGGGGGAATACTAAACACCGGGGAGCTGTTTTTT. Translating gives CSVRTGGILNTGELFF.

The chain recombines TRBV10-2 with TRBJ1-3; 9 bases fit TRBD1. This CDR3 is 18 amino acids long. The trim removed 6 bases at V and 0 bases at J, leaving 12 bases unmatched. Germline V lookup: CDR1 WSHSY, CDR2 SAAADI. The CDR3, as DNA: TGCGCCAGCAGCCAATTTGGGGGACAGGGACTCTCTGGAAACACCATATATTTT. Protein sequence: CASSQFGGQGLSGNTIYF.

V gene TRBV30 combines with J gene TRBJ1-4; D call uncertain. CDR3 length equals 13 residues. The germline CDR1 and CDR2 sequences are GTSNPN and SVGIG (reference sequence). The V gene lost 1 base and the J gene lost 6 bases, with 9 bases spanning the gap. CDR3 sequence reads: CAWSATWYEKLFF. The CDR3 DNA follows: TGTGCCTGGAGTGCCACATGGTATGAAAAACTGTTTTTT.

The V call is TRBV7-9, the J call TRBJ2-7; 10 nucleotides align to TRBD1. The CDR3 has 15 amino acids. Losses at the gene ends were 4 bases for V and 3 bases for J; bases not matched to a gene: 6. Germline CDR1 and CDR2: SEHNR and FQNEAQ (reference sequence). CDR3 DNA: TGTGCCAGCAGCTCGGGGGACAGGGGACGCTACGAGCAGTACTTC. Its protein is CASSSGDRGRYEQYF.

The chain employs TRBV25-1 and TRBJ2-2; tentative D call: TRBD1 (5 bases). V was cut by 9 bases and J by 4 bases, with 9 bases left in between. Germline-derived CDR1 and CDR2 are MGHDK and SYGVNS. This CDR3 region has 12 residues. For the CDR3, the DNA is TGTGCCAGTCAGGGTCGCACCGGGGAGCTGTTTTTT. It is translated as CASQGRTGELFF.

This clone has more than one count but fewer than ten. The chain joins TRBV7-9 to TRBJ2-7; D is possibly TRBD2 (5 bases). The CDR3 length is 14 residues. The germline V gene encodes CDR1 SEHNR and CDR2 FQNEAQ (reference sequence). V lost 0 bases and J 4 bases, leaving 10 bases between the germline ends. CDR3 nucleotide sequence: TGTGCCAGCAGCTTAGCGGGAGCCGGGTACGAGCAGTACTTC. Protein product: CASSLAGAGYEQYF. Looking up the rest from reference TRBV7-9 and TRBJ2-7 gives the full variable domain: DTGVSQNPRHKITKRGQNVTFRCDPISEHNRLYWYRQTLGQGPEFLTYFQNEAQLEKSRLLSDRFSAERPKGSFSTLEIQRTEQGDSAMYLCASSLAGAGYEQYFGPGTRLTVT.

The chain uses TRBV7-2 and TRBJ2-1; D is undetermined. V gave up 1 base and J gave up 6 bases, with 16 bases separating them. CDR1 and CDR2 (germline): SGHTA, FQGNSA. The CDR3 has 16 amino acids. CDR3 DNA sequence: TGTGCCAGCAGCTTAGATGGGCTGCCCCTAACCAATGAGCAGTTCTTC. This translates into CASSLDGLPLTNEQFF.

The V and J genes are TRBV18 and TRBJ2-1; D unclear. The germline V gene has CDR1 KGHSH and CDR2 LQKENI. V lost 3 bases and J lost 3, with 9 bases in between. This CDR3 contains 14 residues. The CDR3 sequence: CASSPSQNYNEQFF. CDR3 nucleotides: TGTGCCAGCTCACCTTCACAGAACTACAATGAGCAGTTCTTC. Full variable domain (outside the CDR3, taken from reference TRBV18 and TRBJ2-1): NAGVMQNPRHLVRRRGQEARLRCSPMKGHSHVYWYRQLPEEGLKFMVYLQKENIIDESGMPKERFSAEFPKEGPSILRIQQVVRGDSAAYFCASSPSQNYNEQFFGPGTRLTVL.

This clone has a single count. DNA of the CDR3: TGTGCCAGCAGCTTAGGGAACAGCTATAATTCACCCCTCCACTTT. Translation: CASSLGNSYNSPLHF. J is TRBJ1-6 and V is TRBV7-2, with D unresolved. Germline CDR1 SGHTA, CDR2 FQGNSA. Deletions cut 1 base from V and 3 bases from J, with 7 bases between. This CDR3 has 15 amino acids. The whole variable domain, remainder taken from reference TRBV7-2 and TRBJ1-6, is GAGVSQSPSNKVTEKGKDVELRCDPISGHTALYWYRQSLGQGLEFLIYFQGNSAPDKSGLPSDRFSAERTGGSVSTLTIQRTQQEDSAVYLCASSLGNSYNSPLHFGNGTRLTVT.

This clone was seen a single time. The chain employs TRBV30 and TRBJ1-1, with D maybe TRBD1 (6 bases). Germline values: CDR1 GTSNPN, CDR2 SVGIG (reference sequence). V was shortened by 8 bases and J by 0 bases, with 16 bases between the two germline ends. CDR3 length equals 14 residues. The CDR3 reads CALTGPLMNTEAFF. The CDR3 DNA reads as TGTGCCCTTACAGGGCCACTAATGAACACTGAAGCTTTCTTT.

The chain employs TRBV12-3 or TRBV12-4 and TRBJ2-3, with TRBD1 matching over 7 bases. After removal of 5 bases from V and 4 bases from J, the junction contained 3 bases not matched to a gene. The CDR3 contains 13 residues. The CDR3 DNA follows: TGTGCCAGCAGTCGACAGGGCGCAGATACGCAGTATTTT. This translates into CASSRQGADTQYF.

This chain joins TRBV5-1 and TRBJ2-1; 9 nucleotides agree with TRBD1. CDR3 length: 15 amino acids. The ends lost 3 bases at V and 4 bases at J; junction bases unmatched: 5. CDR1 and CDR2 from the germline V gene are SGHRS and YFSETQ. CDR3 coding DNA: TGCGCCAGCAGCTCGGGACAGGGATTGTACAATGAGCAGTTCTTC. Protein: CASSSGQGLYNEQFF.

The CDR3 here is CASSQVTGHNEQFF. The CDR3 DNA sequence: TGTGCCAGCAGCCAAGTGACAGGTCACAATGAGCAGTTCTTC. The rearrangement uses TRBV4-2 and TRBJ2-1, with D tentatively TRBD1 (6 bases). The V and J ends lost 1 base and 5 bases respectively, with 9 bases between them. CDR3 length: 14 residues. The germline gives CDR1 LGHNA, CDR2 YNFKEQ.